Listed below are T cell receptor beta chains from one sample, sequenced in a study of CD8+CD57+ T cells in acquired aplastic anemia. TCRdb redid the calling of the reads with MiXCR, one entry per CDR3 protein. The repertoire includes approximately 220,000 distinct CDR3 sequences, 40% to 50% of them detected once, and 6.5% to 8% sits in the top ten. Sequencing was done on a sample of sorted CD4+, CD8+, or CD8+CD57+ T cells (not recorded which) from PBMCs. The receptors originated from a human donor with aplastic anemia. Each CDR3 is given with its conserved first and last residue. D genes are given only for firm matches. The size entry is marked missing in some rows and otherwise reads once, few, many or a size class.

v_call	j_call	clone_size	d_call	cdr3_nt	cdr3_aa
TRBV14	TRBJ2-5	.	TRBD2	TGTGCCAGCAGCCTCACTAGCGGTATACAAGAGACCCAGTACTTC	CASSLTSGIQETQYF
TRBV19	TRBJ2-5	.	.	TGTGCCAGTAGTATAAACAGGGTAGAGACCCAGTACTTC	CASSINRVETQYF
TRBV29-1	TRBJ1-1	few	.	TGCAGCGTTGGAAGTCATAACACTGAAGCTTTCTTT	CSVGSHNTEAFF
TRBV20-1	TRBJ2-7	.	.	TGCAGTGCGACGAGGGGGTACGAGCAGTACTTC	CSATRGYEQYF
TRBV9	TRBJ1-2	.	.	TGTGCCAGCACCGAAAATTTTCGCTACACCTTC	CASTENFRYTF
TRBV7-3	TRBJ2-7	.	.	TGTGCCAGCAGTGGAGCGACAGGGAGGGACTACGAGCAGTACTTC	CASSGATGRDYEQYF
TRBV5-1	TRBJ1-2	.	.	TGCGCCAGCAGACCCCGCCGGGGCAGAGACTATGGCTACACCTTC	CASRPRRGRDYGYTF
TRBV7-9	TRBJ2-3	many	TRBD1	TGTGCCAGCAGCTCAACCAGGGGGCAGAGCGATACGCAGTATTTT	CASSSTRGQSDTQYF
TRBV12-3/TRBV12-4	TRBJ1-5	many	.	TGTGCCAGCAGGGGTCAGCCCCAGCATTTT	CASRGQPQHF
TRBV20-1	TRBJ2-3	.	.	TGCAGTGTAAATGGGCTAGCGGGACAGGGAGATACGCAGTATTTT	CSVNGLAGQGDTQYF
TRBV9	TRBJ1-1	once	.	TGTGCCAGCAGCGCTACGCTAGGGATGCACACTGAAGCTTTCTTT	CASSATLGMHTEAFF
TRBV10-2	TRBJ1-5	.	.	TGCGCCAGCAGAGAACGAAGAATAGATCAGCCCCAGCATTTT	CASRERRIDQPQHF
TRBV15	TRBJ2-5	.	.	TGTGCCACCAGCAGAGAAGTGGGTTGGGAGACCCGGTACTTC	CATSREVGWETRYF